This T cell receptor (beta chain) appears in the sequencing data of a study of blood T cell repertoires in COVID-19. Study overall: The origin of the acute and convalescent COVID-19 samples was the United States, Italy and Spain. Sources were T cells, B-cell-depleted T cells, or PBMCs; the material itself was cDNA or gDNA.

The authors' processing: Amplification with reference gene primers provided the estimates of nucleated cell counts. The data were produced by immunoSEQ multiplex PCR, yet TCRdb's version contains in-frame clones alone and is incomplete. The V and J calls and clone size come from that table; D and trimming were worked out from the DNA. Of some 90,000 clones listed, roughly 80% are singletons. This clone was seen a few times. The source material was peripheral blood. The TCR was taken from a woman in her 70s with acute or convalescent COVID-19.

CDR3 DNA sequence: TGTGCCAGCAGTTACTGGGGACAGGGGGCGAACACTGAAGCTTTCTTT. It is translated as CASSYWGQGANTEAFF. This chain links TRBV6-5 with TRBJ1-1; 12 positions agree with TRBD1. Germline V lookup: CDR1 MNHEY, CDR2 SVGAGI. The junction had 1 base not matched to a gene; V was cut back by 1 base and J by 1 base. The CDR3 is made up of 16 amino acids.